This TCR beta chain was observed in a study of neoadjuvant anti-PD-1 for oral cavity cancer. Study-level findings and limits: Larger post-treatment preexisting tumor clones tracked with greater tumor shrinkage. TCR analyses covered only a few patients per response group.

The table lists this clone with many counts. As yet, its antigen is unknown. Specified time point: after neoadjuvant nivolumab, at surgical resection. These newly diagnosed stage II-IVA oral cavity squamous cell carcinoma patients had no prior systemic or radiation treatment. There are 13 residues in the CDR3. The V and J ends lost 6 bases and 8 bases respectively, with 16 bases between them. Germline V gives CDR1 GTSNPN, CDR2 SVGIG (reference sequence). The repertoire was sequenced with immunoSEQ multiplex PCR; TCRdb's copy has only in-frame clones and lacks some. Seen here are approximately 37,000 clones, 38% observed once, and the top ten hold about a sixth.

Sequencing was performed on tumor tissue, taken after nivolumab (anti-PD-1) treatment. This receptor was obtained from a person aged 40-85 years with oral cavity squamous cell carcinoma. J is TRBJ1-4 and V is TRBV30, with D unresolved. CDR3 region: CACGGRVKEKLFF. The CDR3 nucleotides are TGTGCCTGCGGTGGGAGGGTAAAGGAAAAACTGTTTTTT.